This TCR beta chain stems from a study of radiotherapy plus CTLA-4 blockade in lung cancer. Study at large: Among patients, over 15% showed objective responses, and around 30% had disease control. The study's findings and limits: Early blood T cell clone dynamics, with interferon-beta, were reported to best predict response.

Treatment of patients with chemo-refractory metastatic non-small-cell lung cancer consisted of focal radiation plus CTLA-4 blockade with ipilimumab. Profiling relied on immunoSEQ multiplex PCR, and the TCRdb table lists in-frame clones only, not all of them. The sample lists 100,000 or so clones, approximately 80% occurring once. The V end was cut by 3 bases, the J end by 4 bases, with 13 bases between. The CDR3 has 14 residues. Germline V gives CDR1 GTSNPN, CDR2 SVGIG (reference sequence). As concerns this clone: The antigen is unknown.

The clonotype comes from a human donor with non-small cell lung cancer that progressed on radiotherapy plus ipilimumab. The sample was peripheral blood, taken from a patient treated with radiotherapy plus ipilimumab. The chain is built from TRBV30 and TRBJ2-4; D is perhaps TRBD2 (6 bases). The CDR3 bases are TGTGCCTGGAGCCCCGGGACTGGTAAAAACATTCAGTACTTC. Translating it yields CAWSPGTGKNIQYF.